This T cell receptor beta chain is from a study of memory CD4+ T cells and cytomegalovirus serostatus. Study details: Donors were healthy Belgian adults, under 10 CMV seropositive and about two dozen seronegative.

Single viable CD3+CD4+CD8-CD45RO+ cells were sorted as the memory CD4+ T cells. General study findings and limits: Of about 150 reported CMV TCRbeta sequences, some 70 were found in memory CD4+ repertoires. Repertoires predicted CMV serostatus with median bootstrapped AUC of approximately 0.94.

About this clone itself: The antigen is not known.

Original handling: Out-of-frame sequences were removed, leaving 2,000,000 or so distinct TCRbeta sequences. Assay used: immunoSEQ multiplex PCR; TCRdb lists only in-frame clones, some missing. V and J calls and clone size are given by that table; D and trimming were obtained from the DNA. The table records about 56,000 clones, about 73% of them present only once. Material for sequencing was memory CD4+ T cells from blood. This TCR was recovered from an adult in good health and CMV-seropositive.

The CDR3 region is CASSLEGTGQRTDTQYF. For the CDR3, the DNA is TGCGCCAGCAGCTTGGAGGGGACAGGCCAGAGAACAGATACGCAGTATTTT. The chain uses TRBV5-1 and TRBJ2-3, with 8 bases identical to TRBD1. J was trimmed by 3 bases and V by 0 bases; bases with no gene match: 9. The germline gives CDR1 SGHRS, CDR2 YFSETQ. The CDR3 runs 17 residues.